These 16 T cell receptor beta chains were all obtained from the same sample, sequenced in a study of T cell responses to AZD1222 COVID-19 vaccine. Measured with immunoSEQ multiplex PCR; TCRdb has only the in-frame clones, and not every one. Of roughly 120,000 clones listed, approximately 85% are singletons. The source was peripheral blood, collected on day 0 of AZD1222 vaccination. The receptor set was obtained from an adult in good health.

The chain recombines TRBV10-2 with TRBJ2-3, with TRBD1 matching 8 bases. The CDR3 loop spans 17 amino acids. Germline V gene data show CDR1 as WSHSY and CDR2 as SAAADI. Germline trimming cut 0 bases from V and 6 bases from J; bases unmatched to any gene: 11. The CDR3 coding sequence is TGCGCCAGCAGTGAGTCTACAGGGGGGATATCAGCCGATACGCAGTATTTT. This codes for CASSESTGGISADTQYF.

The genes are TRBV5-1 and TRBJ1-1, with D uncertain. CDR3 size: 15 residues. The germline gives CDR1 SGHRS, CDR2 YFSETQ. V was pared by 4 bases and J by 0 bases, with 13 bases between. In DNA, the CDR3 is TGCGCCAGCAGCCCGCGGGAGGGTTTGAACACTGAAGCTTTCTTT. As protein: CASSPREGLNTEAFF. The full variable domain, rest sourced from reference TRBV5-1 and TRBJ1-1, is KAGVTQTPRYLIKTRGQQVTLSCSPISGHRSVSWYQQTPGQGLQFLFEYFSETQRNKGNFPGRFSGRQFSNSRSEMNVSTLELGDSALYLCASSPREGLNTEAFFGQGTRLTVV.

The chain joins TRBV9 to TRBJ1-4; D gene unclear. Trimming shortened V by 4 bases and J by 0 bases, and 10 bases separated the two germline ends. Per germline, CDR1 SGDLS and CDR2 YYNGEE. This CDR3 comprises 15 residues. CDR3 coding DNA: TGTGCCAGCAGCCCCGGCGGGACAACTAATGAAAAACTGTTTTTT. This sequence encodes CASSPGGTTNEKLFF.

The chain joins TRBV10-3 to TRBJ2-7; 11 bases line up with TRBD1. CDR1 is ENHRY, CDR2 SYGVKD, per germline. Germline trimming cut 5 bases from V and 1 base from J; bases unmatched to any gene: 7. The CDR3 is 16 residues long. CDR3 loop: CAISMGTGGKSYEQYF. The CDR3 bases are TGTGCCATCAGTATGGGGACAGGGGGTAAATCCTACGAGCAGTACTTC.

The table lists this clone with a count of one. The V call is TRBV5-4, the J call TRBJ1-6; D gene uncertain. Germline V gene lookup returns CDR1 SGHNT and CDR2 YYREEE (reference sequence). Trimming stripped 0 bases from V and 13 bases from J, with 14 bases between. This CDR3 has 14 residues. CDR3 protein: CASSLDLYERPLHF. CDR3 DNA sequence: TGTGCCAGCAGCTTGGATTTGTATGAGAGGCCCCTCCACTTT.

The chain uses TRBV6-5 and TRBJ2-7; D gene ambiguous. Trimming stripped 7 bases from V and 9 bases from J, with 19 bases between. The CDR3 runs 13 residues. Germline CDR1 and CDR2: MNHEY and SVGAGI. Here the CDR3 reads CASNKGTHPSQYF. Here the CDR3 DNA reads TGTGCCAGCAATAAGGGTACCCATCCCTCGCAGTACTTC.

The chain links TRBV6-5 to TRBJ2-1, with 7 bases that match TRBD2. CDR1 MNHEY and CDR2 SVGAGI come from the germline V gene. With V trimmed by 2 bases and J by 7 bases, 8 bases remained unmatched. The CDR3 covers 15 residues. CDR3 residues: CASSYGEGPWNEQFF. DNA for the CDR3: TGTGCCAGCAGTTACGGGGAGGGCCCGTGGAATGAGCAGTTCTTC.

This clone showed up just a few times. The rearrangement uses TRBV4-2 and TRBJ1-4; TRBD1 agrees at 8 bases. The CDR3 runs 16 residues. The junction had 7 bases not matched to a gene; V was cut back by 0 bases and J by 7 bases. Germline CDR1 LGHNA, CDR2 YNFKEQ. CDR3 region: CASSQEIQGAGEKLFF. The CDR3 nucleotides are TGTGCCAGCAGCCAAGAAATTCAGGGGGCGGGTGAAAAACTGTTTTTT.

V gene TRBV18 combines with J gene TRBJ1-1; D not certain. V gave up 3 bases and J gave up 1 base, with 12 bases separating them. Germline V lookup: CDR1 KGHSH, CDR2 LQKENI. The CDR3 sequence is 15 residues long. The chain's CDR3 is CASSPLSTSNTEAFF. The DNA for the CDR3 is TGTGCCAGCTCACCGCTGTCGACTTCGAACACTGAAGCTTTCTTT.

The chain has TRBV6-5 and TRBJ2-1; TRBD1 matches 8 bases. There are 15 residues in the CDR3. V dropped 4 bases and J dropped 2; count of bases not matched to a gene: 4. CDR1 is MNHEY, CDR2 SVGAGI, per germline. CDR3 DNA: TGTGCCAGCAGTTTTACGGGACAGGCCTACAATGAGCAGTTCTTC. This gives the protein CASSFTGQAYNEQFF.

V gene TRBV11-3 combines with J gene TRBJ2-3; the D gene is possibly TRBD1 (5 bases). Per the germline V gene, CDR1 is SGHNT and CDR2 is YENEEA. CDR3 length: 14 residues. The V end lost 0 bases, the J end lost 8 bases, and 12 bases lay between the germline ends. This CDR3 reads CASSLDLGHGTQYF. The CDR3 nucleotides read TGTGCCAGCAGCTTAGATCTGGGGCATGGTACGCAGTATTTT. Using reference TRBV11-3 and TRBJ2-3 for the parts outside the CDR3, the full variable domain is EAGVVQSPRYKIIEKKQPVAFWCNPISGHNTLYWYLQNLGQGPELLIRYENEEAVDDSQLPKDRFSAERLKGVDSTLKIQPAELGDSAVYLCASSLDLGHGTQYFGPGTRLTVL.

The chain carries TRBV6-5 and TRBJ2-3; D not resolved. V was trimmed by 7 bases and J by 2 bases, leaving 13 bases between them. The CDR3 sequence is 14 residues long. In germline, CDR1 is MNHEY, CDR2 SVGAGI. CDR3 residues: CASKAGPFTDTQYF. Written as DNA, the CDR3 is TGTGCCAGCAAAGCAGGCCCCTTCACAGATACGCAGTATTTT.

The chain uses TRBV20-1 and TRBJ2-7; D tentatively reads TRBD1 or TRBD2 (5 bases each). This CDR3 comprises 11 residues. Germline loops: CDR1 DFQATT, CDR2 SNEGSKA (reference sequence). V lost 5 bases, J lost 4 bases, and 9 bases lay in between. The CDR3 coding sequence is TGCAGTGCTCGGGGCGATTACGAGCAGTACTTC. This sequence encodes CSARGDYEQYF.

This clone showed up just a few times. This CDR3 is CASRETGRYYGYTF. CDR3 bases: TGTGCCAGCAGGGAGACAGGGAGATACTATGGCTACACCTTC. J is TRBJ1-2 and V is TRBV6-5; TRBD1 matches at 7 bases. The CDR3 contains 14 residues. V lost 6 bases to trimming and J lost 3 bases; unmatched junction nucleotides: 7. Germline CDR1 MNHEY, CDR2 SVGAGI.

This chain connects TRBV27 to TRBJ1-3, with a tentative D call TRBD1 (6 bases). Germline V gene data show CDR1 as MNHEY and CDR2 as SMNVEV (reference sequence). CDR3 size: 16 residues. Trimming cost V 3 bases and J 0 bases, with 12 bases left between them. The CDR3 here is CASSFGGAGSGNTIYF. CDR3 bases: TGTGCCAGCAGTTTTGGGGGGGCCGGCTCTGGAAACACCATATATTTT.

The chain has TRBV9 and TRBJ2-5; D might be TRBD2 (6 bases). This CDR3 comprises 14 residues. Germline V gene lookup returns CDR1 SGDLS and CDR2 YYNGEE. Trimming stripped 0 bases from V and 0 bases from J, with 6 bases between. DNA of the CDR3: TGTGCCAGCAGCGTAGAGCGGGACCAAGAGACCCAGTACTTC. Protein: CASSVERDQETQYF.